This TCR beta chain was captured in a study of blood T cell repertoires in COVID-19 (dated by TCRdb to 2020 to 2022). Looking at the study overall: Collaborator samples came from the United States, Italy and Spain and covered acute and convalescent phases of COVID-19. Samples were obtained from the ongoing ImmuneRACE study (first 160 participants) and from 1,254 subjects provided by 6 global collaborators. A freely available public database, intended as a resource for researchers studying the immune response to SARS-CoV-2, is where the repertoires were released. A de-identified subject ID, COVID-19 status, age in years and sex were almost always included in the sample metadata. Deeply sampled blood TCRbeta repertoires from subjects exposed to, actively infected with, or recovered from COVID-19 were included in the dataset. The material from the prospective study consisted of cDNA or gDNA derived from T cells, B-cell-depleted T cells, or PBMCs. HLA class I and class II types, where available, came from metadata supplied by the sample provider rather than from assay-based typing.

The CDR3 goes from the cysteine to the phenylalanine over 11 residues. Only CDR3 DNA remains: 33 bases, in frame from the first base. Per the germline V gene (reference sequence), SEHNR is the CDR1 and FQNEAQ is the CDR2. In the case of this clone: Its antigen is not yet known. A read error may produce the germline difference seen at one junction end.

TCRbeta CDR3 regions were amplified from genomic DNA by means of the immunoSEQ Assay, a bias-controlled multiplex PCR. The authors processed their data as follows. The number of nucleated cells in each sample was estimated from the amplification of reference gene primers within the assay. To quantify the absolute abundance of each unique TCRbeta CDR3 rearrangement, sequence reads were collapsed and filtered. For each sample, productive Simpson clonality was calculated as the square root of Simpson's diversity index over productive rearrangements. Imported from immuneACCESS, the table was reduced by TCRdb to in-frame sequences with V and J called. These copies leave out some clones; in studies compared against another copy, an unresolved V gene accounts for under half, and the cause of the remainder is not known. V, J and clone size were drawn from that table, and D and trimming were deduced from the DNA. This sample is represented by around 140,000 clones; approximately 82% of them were singletons. The biggest ten clones account for roughly 1.5% of the sample.

Each collaborating institution followed its own protocols to collect whole blood in K2EDTA tubes. For TCRbeta analysis, collaborators shipped samples in one of three forms: frozen whole blood, isolated PBMCs, or DNA extracted from either of those sample types. Overall study results and their limits: The amount of clinical and demographic metadata varied by source and participant and was provided uncurated.

The TCR was taken from a human donor in a cohort sampled during active COVID-19. The sequenced sample consisted of peripheral blood. The rearranged chain carries TRBV7-9 and TRBJ2-1; 10 central bases correspond to TRBD1. Here is the DNA: TGTGCCAGCAGCCCCCGACAGGGGGCACTCTTC. Translation gives CASSPRQGALF.